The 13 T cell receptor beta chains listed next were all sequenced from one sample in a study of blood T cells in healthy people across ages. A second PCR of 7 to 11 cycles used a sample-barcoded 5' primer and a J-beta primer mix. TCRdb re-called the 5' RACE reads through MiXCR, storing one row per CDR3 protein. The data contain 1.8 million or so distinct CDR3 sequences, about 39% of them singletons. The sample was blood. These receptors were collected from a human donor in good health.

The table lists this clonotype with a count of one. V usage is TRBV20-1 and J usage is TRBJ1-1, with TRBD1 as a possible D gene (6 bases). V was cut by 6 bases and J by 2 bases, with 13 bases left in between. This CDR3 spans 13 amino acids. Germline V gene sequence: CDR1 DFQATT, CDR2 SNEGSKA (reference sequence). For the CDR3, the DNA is TGCAGTGCCCTACACAGGGTTAACACTGAAGCTTTCTTT. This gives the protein CSALHRVNTEAFF.

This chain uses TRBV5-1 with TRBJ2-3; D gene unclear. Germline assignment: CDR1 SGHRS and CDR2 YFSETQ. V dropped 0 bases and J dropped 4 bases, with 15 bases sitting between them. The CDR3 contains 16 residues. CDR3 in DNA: TGCGCCAGCAGCTTGGTTTTTGTAGCTGCGGCAGATACGCAGTATTTT. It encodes CASSLVFVAAADTQYF.

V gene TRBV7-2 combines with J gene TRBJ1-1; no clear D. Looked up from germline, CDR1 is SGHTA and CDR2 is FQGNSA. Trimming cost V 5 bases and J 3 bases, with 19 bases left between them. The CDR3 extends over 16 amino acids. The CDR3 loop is CASSPIFSGEYTEAFF. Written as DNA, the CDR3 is TGTGCCAGCAGCCCTATATTTAGTGGGGAGTACACTGAAGCTTTCTTT.

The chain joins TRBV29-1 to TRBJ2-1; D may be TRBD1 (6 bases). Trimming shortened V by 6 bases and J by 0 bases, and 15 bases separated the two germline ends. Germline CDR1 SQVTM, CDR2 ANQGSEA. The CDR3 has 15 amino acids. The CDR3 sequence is CSVKQGLSSYNEQFF. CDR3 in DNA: TGCAGCGTAAAACAGGGCCTGAGCTCCTACAATGAGCAGTTCTTC.

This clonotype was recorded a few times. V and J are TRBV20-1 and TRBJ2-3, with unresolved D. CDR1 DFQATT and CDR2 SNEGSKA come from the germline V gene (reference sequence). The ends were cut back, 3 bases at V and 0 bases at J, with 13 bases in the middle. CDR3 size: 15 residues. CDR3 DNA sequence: TGCAGTGCTAGTCGGAATGCGGTTAGCACAGATACGCAGTATTTT. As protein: CSASRNAVSTDTQYF.

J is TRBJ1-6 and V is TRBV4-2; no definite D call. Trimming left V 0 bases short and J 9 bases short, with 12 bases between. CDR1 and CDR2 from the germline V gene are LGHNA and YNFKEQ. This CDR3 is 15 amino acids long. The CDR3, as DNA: TGTGCCAGCAGCCAAGACCGTCTCGGCAGTTCACCCCTCCACTTT. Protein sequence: CASSQDRLGSSPLHF.

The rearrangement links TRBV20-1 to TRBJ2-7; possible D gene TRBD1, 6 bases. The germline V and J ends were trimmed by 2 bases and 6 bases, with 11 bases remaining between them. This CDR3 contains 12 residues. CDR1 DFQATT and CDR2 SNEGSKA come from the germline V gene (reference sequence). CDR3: CSARRQAGEQYF. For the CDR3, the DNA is TGCAGTGCTAGAAGACAGGCGGGCGAGCAGTACTTC.

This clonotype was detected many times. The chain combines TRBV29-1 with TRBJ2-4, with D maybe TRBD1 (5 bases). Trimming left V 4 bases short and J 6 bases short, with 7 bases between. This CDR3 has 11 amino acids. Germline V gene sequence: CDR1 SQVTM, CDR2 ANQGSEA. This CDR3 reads CSVVDRNIQYF. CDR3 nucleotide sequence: TGCAGCGTTGTTGACAGAAACATTCAGTACTTC.

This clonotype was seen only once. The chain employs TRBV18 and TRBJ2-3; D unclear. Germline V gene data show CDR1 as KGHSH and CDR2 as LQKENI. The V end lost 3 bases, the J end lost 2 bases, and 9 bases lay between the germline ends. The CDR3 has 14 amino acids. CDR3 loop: CASSPVESTDTQYF. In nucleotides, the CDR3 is TGTGCCAGCTCACCCGTCGAGTCCACAGATACGCAGTATTTT.

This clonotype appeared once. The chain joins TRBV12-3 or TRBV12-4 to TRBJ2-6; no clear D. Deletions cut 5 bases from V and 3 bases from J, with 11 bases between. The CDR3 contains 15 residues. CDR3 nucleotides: TGTGCCAGCAGTCGATCCTGGGGTGGGGCCAACGTCCTGACTTTC. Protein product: CASSRSWGGANVLTF.

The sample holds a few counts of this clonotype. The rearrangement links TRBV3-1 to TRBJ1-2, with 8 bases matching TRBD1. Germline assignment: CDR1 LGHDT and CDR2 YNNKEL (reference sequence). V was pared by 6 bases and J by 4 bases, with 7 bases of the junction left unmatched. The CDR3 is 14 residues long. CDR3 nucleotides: TGTGCCAGCAGGGAGACAGGGGCTTCCTATGGCTACACCTTC. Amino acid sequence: CASRETGASYGYTF.

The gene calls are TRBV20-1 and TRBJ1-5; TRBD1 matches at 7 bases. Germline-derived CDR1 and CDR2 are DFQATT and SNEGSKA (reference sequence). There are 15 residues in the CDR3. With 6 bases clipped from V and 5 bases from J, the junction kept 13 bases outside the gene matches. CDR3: CSARKTGKRDQPQHF. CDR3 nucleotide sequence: TGCAGTGCCAGAAAGACAGGGAAAAGGGATCAGCCCCAGCATTTT.

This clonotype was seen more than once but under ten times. Here the CDR3 reads CASSLDSNNEQYF. The CDR3, as DNA: TGCGCCAGCAGCTTGGATAGCAACAACGAGCAGTACTTC. J is TRBJ2-5 and V is TRBV5-1; no definite D call. The last part of the DNA fits TRBJ2-7 better; the J call may be wrong. Germline CDR1 SGHRS, CDR2 YFSETQ. The CDR3 is made up of 13 amino acids.